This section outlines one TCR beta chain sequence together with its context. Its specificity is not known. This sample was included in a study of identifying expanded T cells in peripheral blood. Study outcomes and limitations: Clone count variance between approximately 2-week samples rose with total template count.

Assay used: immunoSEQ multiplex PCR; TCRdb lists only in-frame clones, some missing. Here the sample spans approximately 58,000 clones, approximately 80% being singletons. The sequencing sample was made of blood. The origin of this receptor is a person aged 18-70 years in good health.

The CDR3 loop reads CASPLGGGTEAFF. The CDR3 DNA is TGTGCCAGCCCTTTAGGGGGGGGCACTGAAGCTTTCTTT. V is TRBV27 and J is TRBJ1-1; weak D call: TRBD1 (6 bases). The CDR3 has 13 amino acids. Germline V gene lookup returns CDR1 MNHEY and CDR2 SMNVEV (reference sequence). V was cut by 8 bases and J by 4 bases, with 14 bases left in between.